The T cell receptor (beta chain) described here comes from a study of Graves' ophthalmopathy and Graves' hyperthyroidism. Notes on the study in general: For predicting ophthalmopathy progression, the model had 70.59% sensitivity and approximately 72% specificity.

Germline CDR1 reads SGHVS; CDR2 reads FQNEAQ. Germline trimming cut 4 bases from V and 5 bases from J; bases unmatched to any gene: 7. The CDR3 totals 14 residues. Pregnancy or lactation, uncontrolled infections and other autoimmune diseases were grounds for excluding patients. From fresh peripheral blood, roughly 9.3 ml in volume, the PBMCs were obtained. As regards this clonotype: Its antigen remains unknown.

As the template, RNA transcripts were used to amplify TCR beta CDR3 regions. HTBI-primed RT-PCR formed the first round, and a multiplex PCR formed the second. TCRdb reprocessed the multiplex PCR reads with MiXCR, giving one entry per CDR3 protein. This sample has some 750,000 distinct CDR3 sequences; approximately 40% occur once, and the top ten carry 35% to 55%. The chain links TRBV7-8 to TRBJ2-5, with TRBD2 matching over 7 bases. This clonotype was sampled from an adult man with Graves' ophthalmopathy. The source material was peripheral blood. The CDR3 loop reads CASSSQTSIETQYF. CDR3 DNA: TGTGCCAGCAGCTCCCAGACTAGCATTGAGACCCAGTACTTC.